These T cell receptor beta chains were read from a single sample in a study of PD-L1 blockade in urothelial cancer. Libraries were prepared by immunoSEQ multiplex PCR; TCRdb keeps only in-frame clonotypes and omits some of them. The table lists about 100,000 clones, about 91% of them singletons. Specimen: PBMCs, collected around atezolizumab (anti-PD-L1) treatment. These receptors all stem from a woman aged 80 or older with urothelial cancer. Both conserved end residues are part of each CDR3.

j_call	v_call	cdr3_aa
TRBJ2-7	TRBV9	CASSAKGQYEQYF
TRBJ2-7	TRBV9	CASSARLAGNEQYF
TRBJ1-2	TRBV7-2	CASSLAGQGYTF
TRBJ1-1	TRBV18	CASSPQNSMNTEAFF
TRBJ1-2	TRBV6-5	CASRLPGADGYTF
TRBJ2-5	TRBV7-2	CASSLRSSLSGSGWETQYF
TRBJ1-5	TRBV28	CASSLYGGNSNQPQHF
TRBJ1-4	TRBV28	CASSLSPGANEKLFF
TRBJ1-1	TRBV5-4	CASSLTGGAGTEAFF
TRBJ2-4	TRBV6-1	CARSEASGGGYRYF
TRBJ2-3	TRBV5-1	CASSPLGGVGTDTQYF
TRBJ1-5	TRBV7-8	CASSLEAADRYQPQHF
TRBJ2-7	TRBV21-1	CASSKRGIEQYF
TRBJ2-2	TRBV5-1	CASSSTENTGELFF
TRBJ2-1	TRBV9	CASSLGGLSYNEQFF
TRBJ2-7	TRBV18	CASSPGKNEQYF
TRBJ1-2	TRBV7-9	CASSLLRTGEDGYTF
TRBJ1-1	TRBV6-5	CASKRGNRGLGEAFF
TRBJ1-1	TRBV5-6	CASSPTDRAKPGAEAFF
TRBJ1-1	TRBV7-8	CASSSARGTEAFF
TRBJ2-3	TRBV9	CASSETGERDTQYF
TRBJ1-2	TRBV5-4	CASSSGQGAYGYTF
TRBJ2-5	TRBV28	CASQTAQETQYF
TRBJ1-4	TRBV19	CASSQSDRKWNEKLFF